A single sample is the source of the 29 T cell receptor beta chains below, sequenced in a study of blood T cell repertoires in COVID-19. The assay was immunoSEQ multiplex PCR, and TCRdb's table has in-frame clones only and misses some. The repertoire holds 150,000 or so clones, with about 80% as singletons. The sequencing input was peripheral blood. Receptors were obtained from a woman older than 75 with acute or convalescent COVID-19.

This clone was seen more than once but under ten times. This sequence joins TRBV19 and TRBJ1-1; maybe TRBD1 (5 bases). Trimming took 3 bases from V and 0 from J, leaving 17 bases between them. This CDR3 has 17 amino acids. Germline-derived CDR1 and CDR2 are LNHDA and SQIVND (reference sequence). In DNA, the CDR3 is TGTGCCAGTAGTATGTTCACCCAGGGAGGGATGAACACTGAAGCTTTCTTT. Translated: CASSMFTQGGMNTEAFF.

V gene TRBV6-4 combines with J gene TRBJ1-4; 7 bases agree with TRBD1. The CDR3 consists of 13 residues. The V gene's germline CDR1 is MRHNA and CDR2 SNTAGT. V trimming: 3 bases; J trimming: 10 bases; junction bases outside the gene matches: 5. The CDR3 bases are TGTGCCAGCAGTGAGGACAGGCGGGGAAAACTGTTTTTT. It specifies CASSEDRRGKLFF.

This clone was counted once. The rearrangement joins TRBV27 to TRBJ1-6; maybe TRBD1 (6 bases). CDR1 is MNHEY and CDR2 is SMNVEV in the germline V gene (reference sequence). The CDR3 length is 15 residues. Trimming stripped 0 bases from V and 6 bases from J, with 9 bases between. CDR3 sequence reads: CASSLSGHPNSPLHF. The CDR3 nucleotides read TGTGCCAGCAGTTTATCGGGACACCCTAATTCACCCCTCCACTTT.

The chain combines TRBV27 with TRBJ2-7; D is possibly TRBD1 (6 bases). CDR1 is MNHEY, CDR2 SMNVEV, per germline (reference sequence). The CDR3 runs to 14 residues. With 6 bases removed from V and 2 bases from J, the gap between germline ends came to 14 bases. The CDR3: CASSRQGHTYEQYF. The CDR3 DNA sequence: TGTGCCAGCAGCCGTCAGGGACACACCTACGAGCAGTACTTC.

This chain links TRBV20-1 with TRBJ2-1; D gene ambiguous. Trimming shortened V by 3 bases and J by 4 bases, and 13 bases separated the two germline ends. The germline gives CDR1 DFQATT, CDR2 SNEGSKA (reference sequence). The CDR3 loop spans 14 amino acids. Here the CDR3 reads CSASHALIYNEQFF. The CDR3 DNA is TGCAGTGCTAGTCACGCCCTAATATACAATGAGCAGTTCTTC.

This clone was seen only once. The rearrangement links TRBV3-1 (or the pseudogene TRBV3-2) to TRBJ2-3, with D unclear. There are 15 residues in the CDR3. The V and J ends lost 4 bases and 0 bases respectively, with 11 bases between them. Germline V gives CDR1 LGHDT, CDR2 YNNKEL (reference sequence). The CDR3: CASSPPGSSTDTQYF. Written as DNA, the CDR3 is TGTGCCAGCAGCCCCCCGGGTTCTAGCACAGATACGCAGTATTTT.

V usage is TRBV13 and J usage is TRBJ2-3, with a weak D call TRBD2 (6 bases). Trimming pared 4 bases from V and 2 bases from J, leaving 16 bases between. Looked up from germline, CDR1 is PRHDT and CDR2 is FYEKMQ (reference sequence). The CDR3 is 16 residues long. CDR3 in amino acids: CASSSRGRRNTDTQYF. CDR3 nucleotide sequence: TGTGCCAGCAGCTCGCGGGGACGGCGAAACACAGATACGCAGTATTTT.

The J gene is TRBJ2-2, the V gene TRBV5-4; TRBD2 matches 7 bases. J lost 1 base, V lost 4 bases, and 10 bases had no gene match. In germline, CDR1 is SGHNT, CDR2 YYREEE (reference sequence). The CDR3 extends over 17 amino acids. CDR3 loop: CASSPPRGGRNTGELFF. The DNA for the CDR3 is TGTGCCAGCAGCCCGCCTCGCGGCGGGAGGAACACCGGGGAGCTGTTTTTT.

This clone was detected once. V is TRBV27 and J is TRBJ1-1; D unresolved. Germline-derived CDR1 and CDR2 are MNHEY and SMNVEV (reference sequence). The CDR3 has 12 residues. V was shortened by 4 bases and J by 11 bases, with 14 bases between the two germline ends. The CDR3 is CASSSWSRRAFF. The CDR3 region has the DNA TGTGCCAGCAGTTCCTGGAGCCGTCGCGCTTTCTTT.

The CDR3 is CASSFNSNQPQHF. CDR3 in DNA: TGTGCCAGCAGCTTCAATAGCAATCAGCCCCAGCATTTT. V is TRBV7-9 and J is TRBJ1-5, with no clear D. The germline V gene has CDR1 SEHNR and CDR2 FQNEAQ (reference sequence). This CDR3 spans 13 amino acids. Deletions cut 3 bases from V and 0 bases from J, with 3 bases between.

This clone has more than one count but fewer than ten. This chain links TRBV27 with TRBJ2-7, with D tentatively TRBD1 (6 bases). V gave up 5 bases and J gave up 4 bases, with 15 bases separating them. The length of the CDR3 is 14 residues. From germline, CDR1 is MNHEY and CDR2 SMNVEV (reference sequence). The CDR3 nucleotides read TGTGCCAGCAGTATGAGCAGGGGAAGGTACGAGCAGTACTTC. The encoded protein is CASSMSRGRYEQYF.

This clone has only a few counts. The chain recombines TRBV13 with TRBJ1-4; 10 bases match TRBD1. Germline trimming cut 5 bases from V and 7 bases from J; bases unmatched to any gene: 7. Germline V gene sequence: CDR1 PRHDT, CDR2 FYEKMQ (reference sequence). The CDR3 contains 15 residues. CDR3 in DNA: TGTGCCAGCAGCGTCGACAGGGGGCTAGGTGAAAAACTGTTTTTT. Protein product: CASSVDRGLGEKLFF.

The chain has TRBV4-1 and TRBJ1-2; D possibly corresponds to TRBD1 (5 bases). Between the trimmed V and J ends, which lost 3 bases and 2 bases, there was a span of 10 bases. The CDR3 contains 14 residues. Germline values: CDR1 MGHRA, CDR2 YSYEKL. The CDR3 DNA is TGCGCCAGCAGCCATCCCGGGGGGAACTATGGCTACACCTTC. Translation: CASSHPGGNYGYTF.

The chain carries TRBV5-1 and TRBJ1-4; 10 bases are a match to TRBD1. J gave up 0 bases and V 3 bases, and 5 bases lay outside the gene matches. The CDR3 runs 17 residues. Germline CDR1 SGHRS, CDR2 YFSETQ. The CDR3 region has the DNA TGCGCCAGCAGCTGGGGACAGGGGTTAGCAACTAATGAAAAACTGTTTTTT. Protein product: CASSWGQGLATNEKLFF.

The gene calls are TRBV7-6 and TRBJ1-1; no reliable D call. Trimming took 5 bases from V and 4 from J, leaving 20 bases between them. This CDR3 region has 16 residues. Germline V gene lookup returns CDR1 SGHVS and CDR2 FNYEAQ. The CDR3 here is CASSARLRTKSTEAFF. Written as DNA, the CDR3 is TGTGCCAGCAGCGCGAGACTCAGGACTAAGAGCACTGAAGCTTTCTTT.

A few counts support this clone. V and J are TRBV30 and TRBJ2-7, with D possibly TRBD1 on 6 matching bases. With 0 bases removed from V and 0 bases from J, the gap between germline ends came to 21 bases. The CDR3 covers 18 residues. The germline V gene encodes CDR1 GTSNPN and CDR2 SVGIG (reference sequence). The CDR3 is CAWSVRTLYGTFSYEQYF. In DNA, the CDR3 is TGTGCCTGGAGTGTCAGAACCCTTTACGGGACATTCTCCTACGAGCAGTACTTC.

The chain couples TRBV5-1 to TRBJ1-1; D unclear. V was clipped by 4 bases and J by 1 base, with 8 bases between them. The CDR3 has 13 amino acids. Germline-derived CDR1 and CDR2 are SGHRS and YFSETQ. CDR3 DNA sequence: TGCGCCAGCAGCGGCAGACAGAACACTGAAGCTTTCTTT. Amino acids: CASSGRQNTEAFF.

CDR3 bases: TGTGCCAGCAACCGAATGAGGAGGCAAGAGACCCAGTACTTC. Translating gives CASNRMRRQETQYF. The chain employs TRBV6-5 and TRBJ2-5, with a weak D call TRBD2 (5 bases). The CDR3 totals 14 residues. Germline lookup yields CDR1 MNHEY and CDR2 SVGAGI. The V end lost 7 bases, the J end lost 2 bases, and 14 bases lay between the germline ends.

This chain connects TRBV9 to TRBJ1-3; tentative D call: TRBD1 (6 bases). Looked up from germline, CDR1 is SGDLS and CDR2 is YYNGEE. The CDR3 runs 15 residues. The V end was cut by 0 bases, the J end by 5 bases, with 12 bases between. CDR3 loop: CASSVGAGERNTIYF. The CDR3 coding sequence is TGTGCCAGCAGCGTAGGGGCAGGGGAGAGAAACACCATATATTTT.

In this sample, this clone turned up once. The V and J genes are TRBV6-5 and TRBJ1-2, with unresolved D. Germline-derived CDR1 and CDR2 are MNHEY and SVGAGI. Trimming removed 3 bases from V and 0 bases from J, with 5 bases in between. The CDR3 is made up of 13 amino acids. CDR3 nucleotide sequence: TGTGCCAGCAGTTATCAAACTAACTATGGCTACACCTTC. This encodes CASSYQTNYGYTF.

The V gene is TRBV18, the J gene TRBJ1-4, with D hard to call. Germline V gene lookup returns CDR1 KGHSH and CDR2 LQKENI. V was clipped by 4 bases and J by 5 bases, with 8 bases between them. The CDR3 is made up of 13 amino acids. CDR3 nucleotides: TGTGCCAGCTCACGGCAAGTGAATGAAAAACTGTTTTTT. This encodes CASSRQVNEKLFF.

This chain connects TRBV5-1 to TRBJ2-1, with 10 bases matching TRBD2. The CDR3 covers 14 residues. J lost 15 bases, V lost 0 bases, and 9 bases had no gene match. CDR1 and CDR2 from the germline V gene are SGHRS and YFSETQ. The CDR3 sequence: CASSLGLAGVGAFF. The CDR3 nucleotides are TGCGCCAGCAGCTTGGGTCTAGCGGGGGTAGGGGCGTTCTTC.

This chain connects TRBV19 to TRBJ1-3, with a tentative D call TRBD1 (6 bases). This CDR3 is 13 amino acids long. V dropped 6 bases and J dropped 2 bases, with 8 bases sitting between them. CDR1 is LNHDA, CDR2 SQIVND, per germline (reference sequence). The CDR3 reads CASRKGAGNTIYF. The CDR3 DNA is TGTGCCAGTAGGAAGGGGGCTGGAAACACCATATATTTT.

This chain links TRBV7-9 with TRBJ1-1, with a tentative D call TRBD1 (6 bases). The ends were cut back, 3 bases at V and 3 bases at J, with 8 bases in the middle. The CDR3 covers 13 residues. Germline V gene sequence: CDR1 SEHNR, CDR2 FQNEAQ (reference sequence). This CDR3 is CASSLNRDTEAFF. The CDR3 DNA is TGTGCCAGCAGCTTGAACAGGGACACTGAAGCTTTCTTT.

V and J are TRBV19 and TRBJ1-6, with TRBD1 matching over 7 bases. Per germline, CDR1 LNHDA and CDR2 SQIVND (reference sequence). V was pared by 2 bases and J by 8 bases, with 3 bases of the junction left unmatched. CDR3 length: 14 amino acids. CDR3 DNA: TGTGCCAGTAGTATACAGGGGGTAGATTCACCCCTCCACTTT. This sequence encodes CASSIQGVDSPLHF.

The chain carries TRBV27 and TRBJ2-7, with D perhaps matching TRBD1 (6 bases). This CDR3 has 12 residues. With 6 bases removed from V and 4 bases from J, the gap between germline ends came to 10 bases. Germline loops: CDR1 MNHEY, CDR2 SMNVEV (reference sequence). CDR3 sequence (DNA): TGTGCCAGCAGCCCAGGGACATACGAGCAGTACTTC. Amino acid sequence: CASSPGTYEQYF.

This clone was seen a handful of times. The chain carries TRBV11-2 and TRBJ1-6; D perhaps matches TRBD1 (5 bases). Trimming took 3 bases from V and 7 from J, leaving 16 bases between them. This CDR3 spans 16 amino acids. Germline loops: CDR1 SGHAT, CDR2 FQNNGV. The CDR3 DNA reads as TGTGCCAGCAGCTTCACCCGGACAAGGGAAAATTCACCCCTCCACTTT. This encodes CASSFTRTRENSPLHF.

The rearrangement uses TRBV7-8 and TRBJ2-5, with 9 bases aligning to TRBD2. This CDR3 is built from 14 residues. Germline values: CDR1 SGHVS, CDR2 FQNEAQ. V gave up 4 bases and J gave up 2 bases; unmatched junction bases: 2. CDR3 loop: CASSSTSGQETQYF. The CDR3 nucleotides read TGTGCCAGCAGCTCGACTAGCGGTCAAGAGACCCAGTACTTC.

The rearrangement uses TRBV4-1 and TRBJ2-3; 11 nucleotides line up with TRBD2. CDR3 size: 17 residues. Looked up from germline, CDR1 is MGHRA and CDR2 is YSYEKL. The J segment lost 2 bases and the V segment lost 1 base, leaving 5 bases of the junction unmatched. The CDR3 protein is CASSQGRLAGSTDTQYF. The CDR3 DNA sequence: TGCGCCAGCAGCCAAGGCCGACTAGCGGGGTCCACAGATACGCAGTATTTT.